These 19 T cell receptor beta chains originate from one sample sequenced in a study. TCRdb fed the RT-PCR reads into MiXCR, producing one record per CDR3 protein. The repertoire holds 650,000 to 800,000 distinct CDR3 sequences, with 14% as singletons. The sequencing sample was made of memory CD4+ T cells from blood. The receptors derive from a female donor in good health, serving as a healthy control.

The CDR3 loop reads CASSFQDSNSPLHF. In DNA form, the CDR3 reads TGCGCCAGCAGCTTCCAAGACAGTAATTCACCCCTCCACTTT. J is TRBJ1-6 and V is TRBV5-1; D might be TRBD1 (5 bases). This CDR3 is 14 amino acids long. Germline CDR1 SGHRS, CDR2 YFSETQ. V was shortened by 2 bases and J by 6 bases, with 9 bases between the two germline ends.

The table lists this clonotype with a few counts. The CDR3 sequence is CASSPIGTGGYNEQFF. The DNA of the CDR3 is TGTGCCAGCTCACCAATCGGGACAGGCGGATACAATGAGCAGTTCTTC. The chain employs TRBV18 and TRBJ2-1; TRBD1 matches 8 bases. The CDR3 extends over 16 amino acids. From germline, CDR1 is KGHSH and CDR2 LQKENI. Trimming took 2 bases from V and 4 from J; bases not matched to a gene: 7.

This clonotype has more than one count but fewer than ten. This chain links TRBV7-2 with TRBJ2-1, with 9 bases identical to TRBD2. The CDR3 loop spans 15 amino acids. Germline V gene lookup returns CDR1 SGHTA and CDR2 FQGNSA. With V trimmed by 5 bases and J by 1 base, 3 bases remained unmatched. As DNA, the CDR3 is TGTGCCAGCAGCCCGCGGGGGGGATCCTACAATGAGCAGTTCTTC. Its translation is CASSPRGGSYNEQFF.

In this sample, this clonotype turned up a few times. The J gene is TRBJ1-5, the V gene TRBV7-2; possible D gene TRBD1, 6 bases. Germline V gene lookup returns CDR1 SGHTA and CDR2 FQGNSA. Trimming removed 5 bases at V and 6 bases at J, with 17 bases between. The CDR3 is 15 amino acids. DNA of the CDR3: TGTGCCAGCAGCGTAGTGGGAGGAGGGGGTCAGCCCCAGCATTTT. Translated, it gives CASSVVGGGGQPQHF.

V gene TRBV12-3 or TRBV12-4 combines with J gene TRBJ1-4, with 7 bases fitting TRBD1. The CDR3 totals 14 residues. Trimming cost V 4 bases and J 4 bases; bases outside gene matches: 3. CDR3 loop: CASSSDRVNEKLFF. CDR3 nucleotides: TGTGCCAGCAGTTCAGACAGGGTTAATGAAAAACTGTTTTTT.

In its sample, this clonotype was seen a few times. The chain has TRBV5-1 and TRBJ2-6; D call uncertain. V was pared by 4 bases and J by 4 bases, with 15 bases between. The CDR3 is 16 amino acids. CDR1 SGHRS and CDR2 YFSETQ come from the germline V gene. CDR3 region: CASSRNRRGGANVLTF. Written as DNA, the CDR3 is TGCGCCAGCAGCCGTAATCGGCGCGGCGGGGCCAACGTCCTGACTTTC.

V is TRBV7-2 and J is TRBJ2-7, with D unresolved. There are 14 residues in the CDR3. Germline-derived CDR1 and CDR2 are SGHTA and FQGNSA. V was pared by 2 bases and J by 3 bases, with 11 bases between. CDR3 bases: TGTGCCAGCAGCTTAACGCAGAATAGCTACGAGCAGTACTTC. Translated: CASSLTQNSYEQYF.

The table lists this clonotype with a few counts. This chain links TRBV7-9 with TRBJ1-2, with D maybe TRBD1 (6 bases). Germline V gene sequence: CDR1 SEHNR, CDR2 FQNEAQ (reference sequence). The CDR3 covers 11 residues. The V end was cut by 5 bases, the J end by 11 bases, with 12 bases between. CDR3 nucleotide sequence: TGTGCCAGCAGCCGGGGGCAGAGTTACACCTTC. Residues: CASSRGQSYTF.

The chain couples TRBV15 to TRBJ2-2; D ambiguous. The germline V gene has CDR1 LNHNV and CDR2 YYDKDF (reference sequence). The CDR3 is 15 amino acids. Trimming took 7 bases from V and 3 from J, leaving 15 bases between them. The CDR3: CATKEGSTDTGELFF. The DNA for the CDR3 is TGTGCCACCAAAGAAGGTAGTACAGACACCGGGGAGCTGTTTTTT. Based on the CDR3 plus reference TRBV15 and TRBJ2-2, the full variable domain is DAMVIQNPRYQVTQFGKPVTLSCSQTLNHNVMYWYQQKSSQAPKLLFHYYDKDFNNEADTPDNFQSRRPNTSFCFLDIRSPGLGDTAMYLCATKEGSTDTGELFFGEGSRLTVL.

The J gene is TRBJ1-6, the V gene TRBV12-3 or TRBV12-4; TRBD1 agrees at 7 bases. The CDR3 sequence is 16 residues long. V shed 6 bases, J shed 4 bases, and the junction held 9 bases outside the gene matches. The CDR3 loop is CASRTTGTFYNSPLHF. CDR3 coding DNA: TGTGCCAGCAGAACGACAGGGACGTTTTATAATTCACCCCTCCACTTT.

This clonotype appeared many times. The genes are TRBV10-1 and TRBJ2-7, with TRBD1 matching over 9 bases. Looked up from germline, CDR1 is WNHNN and CDR2 is SYGVQD (reference sequence). The V and J ends lost 6 bases and 5 bases, in that order; junction bases with no gene match: 11. This CDR3 has 15 residues. CDR3 bases: TGCGCCAGCAGCGACTCCGGGACAGGGAAACACGAGCAGTACTTC. It translates to CASSDSGTGKHEQYF.

This clonotype was found a few times. This sequence joins TRBV2 and TRBJ2-2, with D perhaps matching TRBD2 (7 bases). V gave up 4 bases and J gave up 1 base, with 10 bases separating them. The CDR3 length is 15 residues. Germline V lookup: CDR1 SNHLY, CDR2 FYNNEI. The CDR3 spells CASSVGGGNTGELFF. CDR3 sequence (DNA): TGTGCCAGCAGTGTGGGAGGGGGGAACACCGGGGAGCTGTTTTTT.

The chain recombines TRBV20-1 with TRBJ2-3; 8 bases line up with TRBD2. Germline V lookup: CDR1 DFQATT, CDR2 SNEGSKA (reference sequence). The V segment lost 5 bases and the J segment 4 bases; nucleotides outside the gene matches: 8. The CDR3 extends over 14 amino acids. CDR3 nucleotide sequence: TGCAGTGCTCACTCGCGGGGGGTGTCAGATACGCAGTATTTT. Translated, it gives CSAHSRGVSDTQYF.

Concerning this clonotype: This clone may be a read error of a much larger clone one base away. The rearrangement links TRBV28 to TRBJ1-5, with 9 bases lining up with TRBD1. CDR1 MDHEN and CDR2 SYDVKM come from the germline V gene. Germline trimming cut 6 bases from V and 4 bases from J; bases unmatched to any gene: 4. The CDR3 is made up of 14 amino acids. As DNA, the CDR3 is TGTGCCAGCAGACCCGGGACAGGGAATCAGCCCCAGCATTTT. The encoded protein is CASRPGTGNQPQHF.

The chain couples TRBV3-1 to TRBJ1-2; 8 bases are a match to TRBD1. The CDR3 has 13 amino acids. With 1 base clipped from V and 7 bases from J, the junction kept 2 bases outside the gene matches. Germline CDR1 LGHDT, CDR2 YNNKEL (reference sequence). CDR3 protein: CASSQGTGFGYTF. CDR3 DNA: TGTGCCAGCAGCCAAGGGACAGGGTTTGGCTACACCTTC. Full variable domain (rest looked up from reference TRBV3-1 and TRBJ1-2): DTAVSQTPKYLVTQMGNDKSIKCEQNLGHDTMYWYKQDSKKFLKIMFSYNNKELIINETVPNRFSPKSPDKAHLNLHINSLELGDSAVYFCASSQGTGFGYTFGSGTRLTVV.

This clonotype was seen more than once but under ten times. The chain joins TRBV4-1 to TRBJ1-5; 8 bases line up with TRBD1. The junction had 9 bases not matched to a gene; V was cut back by 1 base and J by 1 base. CDR1 MGHRA and CDR2 YSYEKL come from the germline V gene. The CDR3 runs 18 residues. CDR3 sequence reads: CASSQAIPGGESNQPQHF. For the CDR3, the DNA is TGCGCCAGCAGCCAAGCTATTCCAGGGGGCGAGAGCAATCAGCCCCAGCATTTT.

This clonotype was counted ten times or more. The V call is TRBV4-3, the J call TRBJ2-7; D is unresolved. Germline-derived CDR1 and CDR2 are LGHNA and YSLEER. V gave up 4 bases and J gave up 4 bases, with 17 bases separating them. This CDR3 has 15 amino acids. The CDR3 loop reads CASSLNPGGHYEQYF. In nucleotides, the CDR3 is TGCGCCAGCAGCCTAAATCCGGGCGGCCATTACGAGCAGTACTTC.

V is TRBV7-9 and J is TRBJ2-2; TRBD2 aligns across 7 bases. The CDR3 contains 15 residues. J gave up 5 bases and V 6 bases, and 9 bases lay outside the gene matches. Germline V gives CDR1 SEHNR, CDR2 FQNEAQ (reference sequence). The CDR3 DNA follows: TGTGCCAGCAGTTTCGGACTAGTGCGGACCGGGGAGCTGTTTTTT. Translating gives CASSFGLVRTGELFF.

This clonotype was observed many times. The chain employs TRBV6-2 or TRBV6-3 and TRBJ2-1, with D maybe TRBD1 (6 bases). The CDR3 runs 12 residues. The germline V gene has CDR1 MNHEY and CDR2 SVGEGT. Between the trimmed V and J ends, which lost 6 bases and 9 bases, there was a span of 12 bases. As DNA, the CDR3 is TGTGCCAGCAGGACAGGAGGAGGTGAGCAGTTCTTC. Protein sequence: CASRTGGGEQFF.